The 15 T cell receptor beta chains below all came from one sample that was sequenced in a study of blood T cells in healthy people across ages. Primers used in a second PCR of about 7 to 11 cycles were a sample-barcoded 5' primer and a J-beta primer mix. TCRdb called the 5' RACE reads again in MiXCR, with one record for every CDR3 protein. The sample carries around 780,000 distinct CDR3 sequences, roughly three fifths recorded once. Material: blood. These receptors were obtained from a man in his forties in good health.

About this clonotype itself: A much larger clone differs by one base, so this may be a read error. The chain joins TRBV29-1 to TRBJ2-1; 10 positions agree with TRBD2. V lost 8 bases and J lost 3; bases outside the gene matches: 10. Per the germline V gene, CDR1 is SQVTM and CDR2 is ANQGSEA. The CDR3 sequence is 15 residues long. The chain's CDR3 is CSMNKPSGGYNEQFF. DNA for the CDR3: TGCAGCATGAACAAGCCTAGCGGGGGCTACAATGAGCAGTTCTTC.

The V gene is TRBV15, the J gene TRBJ1-1; the D gene is possibly TRBD1 (6 bases). CDR3 length equals 12 residues. V was clipped by 8 bases and J by 5 bases, with 12 bases between them. In germline, CDR1 is LNHNV, CDR2 YYDKDF (reference sequence). The CDR3 sequence is CATGGQWTEAFF. Here the CDR3 DNA reads TGTGCCACCGGGGGGCAATGGACTGAAGCTTTCTTT.

The chain carries TRBV4-3 and TRBJ2-5, with 13 positions matching TRBD2. The CDR3 is 15 amino acids. V gave up 4 bases and J gave up 5 bases; unmatched junction bases: 4. Germline values: CDR1 LGHNA, CDR2 YSLEER. CDR3 nucleotide sequence: TGCGCCAGCAGCCGGGAACTAGCGGGAGGGGAGACCCAGTACTTC. Translation: CASSRELAGGETQYF.

The rearrangement joins TRBV6-5 to TRBJ1-2; D unclear. The CDR3 is 15 amino acids. Trimming left V 6 bases short and J 8 bases short, with 22 bases between. The germline gives CDR1 MNHEY, CDR2 SVGAGI. CDR3 bases: TGTGCCAGCAGCCCCGGACGGTTCCGGTTAGGCGGCTACACCTTC. Translating gives CASSPGRFRLGGYTF.

The V call is TRBV4-3, the J call TRBJ2-3, with 10 positions matching TRBD2. The CDR3 runs to 15 residues. The germline CDR1 and CDR2 sequences are LGHNA and YSLEER. J gave up 10 bases and V 1 base, and 8 bases lay outside the gene matches. The CDR3 nucleotides read TGCGCCAGCAGCCAAGTCTCGAGCGGGAGGGTGGCGCAGTATTTT. This codes for CASSQVSSGRVAQYF.

V and J are TRBV2 and TRBJ2-5; D is unresolved. The last part of the DNA fits TRBJ2-7 better; the J call may be wrong. Germline CDR1 SNHLY, CDR2 FYNNEI. The CDR3 totals 13 residues. The CDR3, as DNA: TGTGCCAGCAGGGTAGGCCGCGATTACGAGCAGTACTTC. This sequence encodes CASRVGRDYEQYF.

This clonotype occurred a few times. This chain uses TRBV25-1 with TRBJ2-5; D is perhaps TRBD1 or TRBD2 (5 bases each). V dropped 2 bases and J dropped 11 bases, with 21 bases sitting between them. Per germline, CDR1 MGHDK and CDR2 SYGVNS. CDR3 length: 15 amino acids. CDR3 coding DNA: TGTGCCAGCAGTGAAGCCGTGCTGGGGGTCGGGGAGCAGTACTTC. Translating it yields CASSEAVLGVGEQYF.

This clonotype was seen only a few times. The rearrangement uses TRBV28 and TRBJ2-4; 7 nucleotides agree with TRBD1. The DNA end is a closer match to TRBJ2-5, so the J assignment may be wrong. Germline V gives CDR1 MDHEN, CDR2 SYDVKM. This CDR3 spans 13 amino acids. In nucleotides, the CDR3 is TGTGCCAGCAGCCTACAGGGGACGGAGACCCAGTACTTC. It translates to CASSLQGTETQYF.

This clonotype showed up just a few times. The chain combines TRBV18 with TRBJ2-5; no firm D call. The germline V gene has CDR1 KGHSH and CDR2 LQKENI. CDR3 length: 14 amino acids. V lost 4 bases, J lost 0 bases, and 9 bases lay in between. The CDR3 here is CASSQGLYQETQYF. CDR3 nucleotide sequence: TGTGCCAGCTCACAGGGATTGTACCAAGAGACCCAGTACTTC.

The chain recombines TRBV15 with TRBJ1-5, with D maybe TRBD1 (5 bases). This CDR3 contains 15 residues. With 0 bases removed from V and 4 bases from J, the gap between germline ends came to 10 bases. Per germline, CDR1 LNHNV and CDR2 YYDKDF (reference sequence). CDR3 amino acids: CATSRDVPGNQPQHF. In DNA form, the CDR3 reads TGTGCCACCAGCAGAGATGTCCCAGGGAATCAGCCCCAGCATTTT.

Details on this clonotype: A read error may be the cause here, since a much bigger clone is one base away. This sequence joins TRBV7-2 and TRBJ1-2, with D possibly matching TRBD1 (6 bases). The CDR3 covers 14 residues. The germline gives CDR1 SGHTA, CDR2 FQGNSA. The V end was cut by 5 bases, the J end by 12 bases, with 22 bases between. In nucleotides, the CDR3 is TGTGCCAGCAGCCCCCAACTGGGGGCAGCTTTTAACACCTTC. It encodes CASSPQLGAAFNTF.

This sequence joins TRBV20-1 and TRBJ1-2; 10 bases are shared with TRBD1. CDR1 and CDR2 from the germline V gene are DFQATT and SNEGSKA (reference sequence). The CDR3 contains 19 residues. V was pared by 6 bases and J by 4 bases, with 23 bases of the junction left unmatched. CDR3 sequence: CSATRRTGGYARLPYGYTF. CDR3 sequence (DNA): TGCAGTGCCACCCGGCGGACAGGGGGATACGCGCGCCTCCCCTATGGCTACACCTTC.

Only a few counts were recorded for this clonotype. The chain carries TRBV29-1 and TRBJ2-3, with a tentative D call TRBD2 (6 bases). There are 15 residues in the CDR3. Germline V CDR1 and CDR2: SQVTM, ANQGSEA. The V end was cut by 0 bases, the J end by 1 base, with 11 bases between. CDR3 coding DNA: TGCAGCGTTGAAGATACGAGGGAGGGCACAGATACGCAGTATTTT. This encodes CSVEDTREGTDTQYF.

The V gene is TRBV28, the J gene TRBJ2-5; D is tentatively TRBD1 or TRBD2 (5 bases each). CDR1 is MDHEN, CDR2 SYDVKM, per germline. The ends were cut back, 6 bases at V and 5 bases at J, with 19 bases in the middle. This CDR3 spans 15 amino acids. The CDR3 loop reads CASSSDSSGLETQYF. In DNA form, the CDR3 reads TGTGCCAGCAGCTCGGACTCGTCGGGGCTGGAGACCCAGTACTTC. The variable domain in full, with the rest retrieved from reference TRBV28 and TRBJ2-5, is DVKVTQSSRYLVKRTGEKVFLECVQDMDHENMFWYRQDPGLGLRLIYFSYDVKMKEKGDIPEGYSVSREKKERFSLILESASTNQTSMYLCASSSDSSGLETQYFGPGTRLLVL.

V usage is TRBV6-4 and J usage is TRBJ2-3, with TRBD2 matching 11 bases. This CDR3 is built from 17 residues. The germline gives CDR1 MRHNA, CDR2 SNTAGT. Losses at the gene ends were 0 bases for V and 3 bases for J; bases not matched to a gene: 5. Written as DNA, the CDR3 is TGTGCCAGCAGTGACTCTAGCGGGGGGGCCGGGACAGATACGCAGTATTTT. This gives the protein CASSDSSGGAGTDTQYF.